This T cell receptor (beta chain) is drawn from a study of T cells in tuberculosis. Turning to the study itself: Sequenced TCRs come from CD1B-GMM tetramer-binding T cells. A South African cohort included IGRA-negative adolescents, latently infected IGRA-positive adolescents and adults with active tuberculosis.

As for time point: new active TB diagnosis, blood taken before or within 7 days of starting treatment. On average approximately 100,000 T cells per donor were immunosequenced. Assay used: immunoSEQ multiplex PCR; TCRdb lists only in-frame clones, some missing. The sample consists of about 34,000 clones, over 85% of them appearing once. Study conclusions and caveats: GMM-specific TCRs were nearer to active tuberculosis alpha repertoires, suggesting expansion.

The CDR3 loop spans 15 amino acids. CDR1 and CDR2 from the germline V gene are SGHRS and YFSETQ. V was clipped by 3 bases and J by 0 bases; unmatched bases: 4. With regard to this clone: The antigen is undetermined.

The chain employs TRBV5-1 and TRBJ2-7; 9 positions agree with TRBD1. Source: PBMCs, taken at tuberculosis diagnosis. This TCR came from an adult with tuberculosis. CDR3: CASSWGDRDSYEQYF. In DNA form, the CDR3 reads TGCGCCAGCAGCTGGGGGGACAGGGACTCCTACGAGCAGTACTTC.